These 32 T cell receptor beta chains were sequenced from one sample in a study of cytomegalovirus exposure and HLA in healthy donors. PCR amplification relied on 60 Vbeta primers (plus 13 Jbeta primers). The repertoire was sequenced with immunoSEQ multiplex PCR; TCRdb's copy has only in-frame clones and lacks some. This sample yields more than 95,000 clones, of which around 80% are seen a single time; approximately 1.7% belongs to the top ten. The sequenced material came from PBMCs. The receptors shown here come from a woman in her thirties or forties in good health and CMV-seronegative.

The chain uses TRBV4-2 and TRBJ2-1; TRBD2 matches 10 bases. This CDR3 contains 18 residues. The ends lost 0 bases at V and 1 base at J; junction bases unmatched: 6. Germline CDR1 LGHNA, CDR2 YNFKEQ. The CDR3 region has the DNA TGTGCCAGCAGCCAAGACGAAATAGCGGGAGGTTCCTACAATGAGCAGTTCTTC. Protein product: CASSQDEIAGGSYNEQFF.

The chain recombines TRBV11-2 with TRBJ2-3; a weak D match, TRBD2 (6 bases). Trimming left V 5 bases short and J 3 bases short, with 24 bases between. This CDR3 is built from 18 residues. The germline V gene has CDR1 SGHAT and CDR2 FQNNGV. CDR3 coding DNA: TGTGCCAGCAGCCGAACCTTTAGGAAGCGGGTGGGGACAGATACGCAGTATTTT. Its translation is CASSRTFRKRVGTDTQYF.

A few counts support this clone. One end of the junction does not line up with germline, which may come from a read error. The V call is TRBV7-9, the J call TRBJ2-3; TRBD1 agrees at 10 bases. From germline, CDR1 is SEHNR and CDR2 FQNEAQ (reference sequence). CDR3 length equals 15 residues. This CDR3 reads CSSSIRDRGKDTQYF. For the CDR3, the DNA is TGTTCCAGCAGCATTAGGGACAGGGGAAAAGATACGCAGTATTTT.

The chain combines TRBV4-1 with TRBJ2-7; 8 bases map to TRBD1. Germline assignment: CDR1 MGHRA and CDR2 YSYEKL. This CDR3 has 15 amino acids. With 4 bases clipped from V and 3 bases from J, the junction kept 8 bases outside the gene matches. The chain's CDR3 is CASSRVDRADYEQYF. The CDR3 DNA is TGCGCCAGCAGCCGAGTGGACAGGGCCGACTACGAGCAGTACTTC.

CDR3 sequence (DNA): TGTGCCAGCAGTCAAGTGGGGACAGGTCTCGGGAACACTGAAGCTTTCTTT. Protein: CASSQVGTGLGNTEAFF. The chain combines TRBV6-1 with TRBJ1-1; 8 bases are a match to TRBD1. J was trimmed by 1 base and V by 5 bases; bases with no gene match: 12. The CDR3 contains 17 residues. Germline V lookup: CDR1 MNHNS, CDR2 SASEGT.

The chain links TRBV7-3 to TRBJ2-3; TRBD1 agrees at 9 bases. CDR1 is SGHTA, CDR2 FQGTGA, per germline. The CDR3 extends over 16 amino acids. Trimming at V came to 1 base and at J to 3 bases, leaving 5 bases not matched to a gene. The CDR3 region is CASSLIGTGKTDTQYF. The DNA for the CDR3 is TGTGCCAGCAGCTTAATAGGGACAGGGAAAACAGATACGCAGTATTTT. Drawing the rest from reference TRBV7-3 and TRBJ2-3, the complete variable domain is GAGVSQTPSNKVTEKGKYVELRCDPISGHTALYWYRQSLGQGPEFLIYFQGTGAADDSGLPNDRFFAVRPEGSVSTLKIQRTERGDSAVYLCASSLIGTGKTDTQYFGPGTRLTVL.

The V gene is TRBV19, the J gene TRBJ2-3; the match to TRBD2 covers 10 bases. V lost 7 bases and J lost 3; bases outside the gene matches: 7. CDR3 length: 15 amino acids. CDR1 is LNHDA and CDR2 is SQIVND in the germline V gene (reference sequence). The CDR3 protein is CASTPGLARTDTQYF. In DNA, the CDR3 is TGTGCCAGTACCCCGGGACTAGCGCGAACAGATACGCAGTATTTT.

V and J are TRBV28 and TRBJ2-1; the D gene is possibly TRBD2 (5 bases). Germline V CDR1 and CDR2: MDHEN, SYDVKM. This CDR3 comprises 14 residues. V gave up 2 bases and J gave up 10 bases, with 15 bases separating them. DNA of the CDR3: TGTGCCAGCAGTTTAACGGGGATTTTGACAGAGCAGTTCTTC. Its translation: CASSLTGILTEQFF.

This chain connects TRBV10-3 to TRBJ2-1; tentatively, D is TRBD2 (7 bases). The V gene lost 0 bases and the J gene lost 6 bases, with 21 bases spanning the gap. Looked up from germline, CDR1 is ENHRY and CDR2 is SYGVKD. The CDR3 runs 18 residues. The chain's CDR3 is CAISESTPNRGAGNEQFF. CDR3 nucleotides: TGTGCCATCAGTGAGTCGACCCCTAATCGGGGGGCGGGCAATGAGCAGTTCTTC.

This clone was seen a few times. The chain couples TRBV27 to TRBJ1-2; no reliable D call. Germline lookup yields CDR1 MNHEY and CDR2 SMNVEV (reference sequence). V lost 6 bases, J lost 10 bases, and 12 bases lay in between. The CDR3 extends over 11 amino acids. CDR3 loop: CASRGGYDYTF. The CDR3 DNA follows: TGTGCCAGCAGGGGAGGTTACGACTACACCTTC.

This sequence joins TRBV5-6 and TRBJ2-1, with TRBD2 identical over 8 bases. The CDR3 sequence is 15 residues long. The V segment lost 4 bases and the J segment 6 bases; nucleotides outside the gene matches: 9. CDR1 and CDR2 from the germline V gene are SGHDT and YYEEEE. The CDR3 spells CASSKPGLGLNEQFF. The CDR3 DNA reads TGTGCCAGCAGCAAACCGGGACTAGGGCTCAATGAGCAGTTCTTC.

The rearrangement joins TRBV7-9 to TRBJ1-1, with 8 bases aligning to TRBD1. V shed 3 bases, J shed 4 bases, and the junction held 4 bases outside the gene matches. The V gene's germline CDR1 is SEHNR and CDR2 FQNEAQ (reference sequence). This CDR3 is 14 amino acids long. The CDR3 reads CASSLQGAVTEAFF. The CDR3, as DNA: TGTGCCAGCAGCTTGCAGGGGGCCGTCACTGAAGCTTTCTTT.

The chain is built from TRBV23-1 and TRBJ2-2; D call uncertain. TRBV23-1 is an ORF, and what it does is uncertain. The CDR3 spans 13 residues. Trimming cost V 7 bases and J 3 bases, with 9 bases left between them. The chain's CDR3 is CASKAPHTGELFF. CDR3 bases: TGCGCCAGCAAAGCCCCTCACACCGGGGAGCTGTTTTTT.

About this clone: At one boundary the junction diverges from the germline segment, which might be a read error. The J gene is TRBJ2-2, the V gene TRBV7-9; the D gene is possibly TRBD2 (6 bases). CDR3 size: 17 residues. Germline CDR1 SEHNR, CDR2 FQNEAQ (reference sequence). The DNA for the CDR3 is TGTTCCAGCACCGGTAGAAAGGAGGGGAGGAACACCGGGGAGCTGTTTTTT. This translates into CSSTGRKEGRNTGELFF.

In this sample, this clone turned up a few times. The chain is built from TRBV7-9 and TRBJ2-2; possible D gene TRBD1, 6 bases. The V gene's germline CDR1 is SEHNR and CDR2 FQNEAQ (reference sequence). Trimming cost V 2 bases and J 5 bases, with 18 bases left between them. The CDR3 length is 17 residues. Here the CDR3 reads CASSLRSSPRGTGELFF. The CDR3, as DNA: TGTGCCAGCAGCTTACGGTCATCCCCGAGGGGGACCGGGGAGCTGTTTTTT.

The CDR3 DNA follows: TGTGCCAGCAGTTACGCTACAGGGAACTATGGCTACACCTTC. Its protein is CASSYATGNYGYTF. The gene calls are TRBV6-5 and TRBJ1-2; perhaps TRBD1 as D (6 bases). Trimming left V 2 bases short and J 2 bases short, with 9 bases between. CDR1 and CDR2 (germline): MNHEY, SVGAGI. The CDR3 runs to 14 residues.

The chain combines TRBV7-9 with TRBJ2-1, with TRBD2 identical over 11 bases. This CDR3 is 15 amino acids long. CDR1 is SEHNR and CDR2 is FQNEAQ in the germline V gene (reference sequence). V lost 3 bases to trimming and J lost 6 bases; unmatched junction nucleotides: 4. The CDR3, as DNA: TGTGCCAGCAGCTTCGGGACTAGCGGCCTCAATGAGCAGTTCTTC. Its protein product is CASSFGTSGLNEQFF.

The chain couples TRBV11-2 to TRBJ2-7; D is uncertain. This CDR3 is 13 amino acids long. Germline V gene data show CDR1 as SGHAT and CDR2 as FQNNGV. The germline V and J ends were trimmed by 2 bases and 0 bases, with 5 bases remaining between them. The CDR3 here is CASSLSGSYEQYF. The CDR3 DNA reads as TGTGCCAGCAGCTTATCAGGCTCCTACGAGCAGTACTTC.

As DNA, the CDR3 is TGTGCCAGTAACACGGGAGGCGCCTACGAGCAGTACTTC. This translates into CASNTGGAYEQYF. This rearrangement joins TRBV19 to TRBJ2-7, with TRBD2 matching over 7 bases. Germline V lookup: CDR1 LNHDA, CDR2 SQIVND (reference sequence). V trimming: 7 bases; J trimming: 2 bases; junction bases outside the gene matches: 5. The CDR3 is 13 residues long.

The chain couples TRBV11-2 to TRBJ2-7; tentatively, D is TRBD2 (6 bases). CDR3 length equals 13 residues. V was clipped by 2 bases and J by 4 bases, with 9 bases between them. The germline V gene has CDR1 SGHAT and CDR2 FQNNGV. In DNA, the CDR3 is TGTGCCAGCAGCTTAATGGCGGGGTACGAGCAGTACTTC. It yields the protein CASSLMAGYEQYF.

This clone was detected only a few times. The CDR3 reads CASSSYLSGANVLTF. The DNA of the CDR3 is TGTGCCAGCAGTTCTTATTTATCTGGGGCCAACGTCCTGACTTTC. The chain has TRBV27 and TRBJ2-6; unclear D gene. CDR1 is MNHEY, CDR2 SMNVEV, per germline (reference sequence). The CDR3 sequence is 15 residues long. Trimming removed 4 bases at V and 1 base at J, with 8 bases between.

The CDR3 coding sequence is TGTGCCAGCAGCGGGACACCAACTAACTATGGCTACACCTTC. Encoded protein: CASSGTPTNYGYTF. V and J are TRBV28 and TRBJ1-2, with D possibly being TRBD1 (6 bases). This CDR3 spans 14 amino acids. Trimming cost V 6 bases and J 0 bases, with 11 bases left between them. Germline values: CDR1 MDHEN, CDR2 SYDVKM.

The J gene is TRBJ1-3, the V gene TRBV5-1; 7 bases align to TRBD1. Germline V gene lookup returns CDR1 SGHRS and CDR2 YFSETQ. The CDR3 consists of 17 residues. J was trimmed by 0 bases and V by 4 bases; bases with no gene match: 10. The DNA for the CDR3 is TGCGCCAGCAGCCCGGGACAGACCTGGAGCTCTGGAAACACCATATATTTT. It is translated as CASSPGQTWSSGNTIYF.

This clone appeared once. The gene calls are TRBV5-1 and TRBJ1-2; 9 bases line up with TRBD1. The J segment lost 1 base and the V segment lost 4 bases, leaving 8 bases of the junction unmatched. Germline assignment: CDR1 SGHRS and CDR2 YFSETQ. This CDR3 is 16 amino acids long. CDR3 sequence (DNA): TGCGCCAGCAGCCTGGGACAGGGCGTCTTTAACTATGGCTACACCTTC. This encodes CASSLGQGVFNYGYTF.

The chain combines TRBV25-1 with TRBJ2-2; D may be TRBD1 (6 bases). Looked up from germline, CDR1 is MGHDK and CDR2 is SYGVNS. The germline V and J ends were trimmed by 1 base and 4 bases, with 13 bases remaining between them. This CDR3 contains 16 residues. The CDR3 is CASSELPRGSTGELFF. In DNA form, the CDR3 reads TGTGCCAGCAGTGAATTACCCAGGGGAAGCACCGGGGAGCTGTTTTTT.

The chain recombines TRBV7-2 with TRBJ1-5, with D maybe TRBD1 (5 bases). The CDR3 covers 15 residues. V lost 8 bases and J lost 6, with 20 bases in between. Germline values: CDR1 SGHTA, CDR2 FQGNSA. CDR3: CASGADSRSLQPQHF. In DNA, the CDR3 is TGTGCCAGCGGGGCTGACAGTAGGAGCCTTCAGCCCCAGCATTTT. Filled out from reference TRBV7-2 and TRBJ1-5, the complete variable domain reads GAGVSQSPSNKVTEKGKDVELRCDPISGHTALYWYRQSLGQGLEFLIYFQGNSAPDKSGLPSDRFSAERTGGSVSTLTIQRTQQEDSAVYLCASGADSRSLQPQHFGDGTRLSIL.

CDR3 loop: CAISDRAKDEQYF. CDR3 DNA sequence: TGTGCCATCAGTGACAGGGCGAAGGACGAGCAGTACTTC. The chain uses TRBV10-3 and TRBJ2-5; a weak D match, TRBD1 (5 bases). The end of the DNA aligns better with TRBJ2-7, so the J call may be wrong. CDR1 and CDR2 (germline): ENHRY, SYGVKD. This CDR3 is built from 13 residues.

The chain couples TRBV7-3 to TRBJ2-7; TRBD1 is a possible D gene (5 bases). This CDR3 spans 13 amino acids. V was clipped by 4 bases and J by 4 bases, with 11 bases between them. Looked up from germline, CDR1 is SGHTA and CDR2 is FQGTGA. CDR3 in amino acids: CASSSRDSYEQYF. For the CDR3, the DNA is TGTGCCAGCAGCTCTCGCGACAGTTACGAGCAGTACTTC. The entire variable domain, with the rest obtained from reference TRBV7-3 and TRBJ2-7, is as follows: GAGVSQTPSNKVTEKGKYVELRCDPISGHTALYWYRQSLGQGPEFLIYFQGTGAADDSGLPNDRFFAVRPEGSVSTLKIQRTERGDSAVYLCASSSRDSYEQYFGPGTRLTVT.

This clone showed up just a few times. The chain joins TRBV4-2 to TRBJ2-1; 7 positions match TRBD2. CDR3 length equals 16 residues. V lost 4 bases to trimming and J lost 4 bases; unmatched junction nucleotides: 10. Germline CDR1 LGHNA, CDR2 YNFKEQ. The CDR3 here is CASSPRGLAEYNEQFF. The CDR3 DNA is TGTGCCAGCAGCCCTAGAGGTCTAGCGGAGTACAATGAGCAGTTCTTC.

A few counts support this clone. The V call is TRBV6-5, the J call TRBJ1-1, with 7 nucleotides matching TRBD1. CDR3 length: 12 amino acids. Germline V lookup: CDR1 MNHEY, CDR2 SVGAGI. V lost 4 bases, J lost 8 bases, and 4 bases stayed unmatched. CDR3 in amino acids: CASSFAGQEAFF. The DNA of the CDR3 is TGTGCCAGCAGTTTTGCGGGACAGGAAGCTTTCTTT.

This chain uses TRBV2 with TRBJ2-6; D possibly corresponds to TRBD1 (5 bases). CDR3 length: 17 amino acids. The ends were cut back, 3 bases at V and 0 bases at J, with 12 bases in the middle. Germline V gives CDR1 SNHLY, CDR2 FYNNEI. The CDR3 sequence is CASSDKGPSSGANVLTF. CDR3 nucleotides: TGTGCCAGCAGTGATAAGGGGCCCAGCTCTGGGGCCAACGTCCTGACTTTC. Full variable domain (rest looked up from reference TRBV2 and TRBJ2-6): EPEVTQTPSHQVTQMGQEVILRCVPISNHLYFYWYRQILGQKVEFLVSFYNNEISEKSEIFDDQFSVERPDGSNFTLKIRSTKLEDSAMYFCASSDKGPSSGANVLTFGAGSRLTVL.

This clone was seen only once. The chain links TRBV7-8 to TRBJ2-1; D possibly corresponds to TRBD2 (5 bases). V shed 5 bases and J shed 8 bases, with 13 bases lying between them. Per germline, CDR1 SGHVS and CDR2 FQNEAQ. The CDR3 spans 13 residues. The CDR3 loop reads CASSKVNGDEQFF. The CDR3 bases are TGTGCCAGCAGCAAAGTTAACGGGGATGAGCAGTTCTTC.